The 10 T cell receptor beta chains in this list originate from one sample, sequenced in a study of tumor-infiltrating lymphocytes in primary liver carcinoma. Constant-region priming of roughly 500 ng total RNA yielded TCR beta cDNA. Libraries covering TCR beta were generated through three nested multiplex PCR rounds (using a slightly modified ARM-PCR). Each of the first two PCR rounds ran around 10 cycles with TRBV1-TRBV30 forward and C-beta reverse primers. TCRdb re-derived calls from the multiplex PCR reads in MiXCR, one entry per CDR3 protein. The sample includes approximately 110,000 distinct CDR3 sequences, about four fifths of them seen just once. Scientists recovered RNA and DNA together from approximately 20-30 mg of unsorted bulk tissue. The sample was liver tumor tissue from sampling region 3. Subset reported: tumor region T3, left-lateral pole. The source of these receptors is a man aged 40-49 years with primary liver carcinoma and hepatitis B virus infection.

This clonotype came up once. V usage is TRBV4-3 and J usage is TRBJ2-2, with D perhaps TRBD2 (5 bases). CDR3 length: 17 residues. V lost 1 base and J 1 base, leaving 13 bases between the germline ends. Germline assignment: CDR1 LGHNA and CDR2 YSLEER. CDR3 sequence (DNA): TGCGCCAGCAGCCAAGCCCCCCGCGGGCGGAACACCGGGGAGCTGTTTTTT. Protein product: CASSQAPRGRNTGELFF.

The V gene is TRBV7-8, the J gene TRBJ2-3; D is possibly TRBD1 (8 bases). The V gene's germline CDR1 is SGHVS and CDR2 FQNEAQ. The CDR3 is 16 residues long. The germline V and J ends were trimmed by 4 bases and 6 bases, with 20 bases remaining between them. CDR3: CASSSTGGGYLDTQYF. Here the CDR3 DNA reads TGTGCCAGCAGCTCAACAGGGGGGGGGTATTTGGATACGCAGTATTTT. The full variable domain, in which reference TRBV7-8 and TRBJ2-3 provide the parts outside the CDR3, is GAGVSQSPRYKVAKRGQDVALRCDPISGHVSLFWYQQALGQGPEFLTYFQNEAQLDKSGLPSDRFFAERPEGSVSTLKIQRTQQEDSAVYLCASSSTGGGYLDTQYFGPGTRLTVL.

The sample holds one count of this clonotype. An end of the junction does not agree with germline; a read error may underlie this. CDR3 coding DNA: TGTGCCAGCAGTGAATTAGGCAGCCTGAGTAACTATGACTACACCTTC. This sequence encodes CASSELGSLSNYDYTF. The chain employs TRBV10-2 and TRBJ1-2; no reliable D call. Per the germline V gene, CDR1 is WSHSY and CDR2 is SAAADI. This CDR3 spans 16 amino acids.

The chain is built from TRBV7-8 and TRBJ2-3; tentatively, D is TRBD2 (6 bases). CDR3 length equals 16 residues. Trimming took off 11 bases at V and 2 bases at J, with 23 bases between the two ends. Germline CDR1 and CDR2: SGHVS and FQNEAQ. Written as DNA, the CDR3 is TGTGCCGGCAACTACGGACTATCGGACGACACAGATACGCAGTATTTT. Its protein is CAGNYGLSDDTDTQYF.

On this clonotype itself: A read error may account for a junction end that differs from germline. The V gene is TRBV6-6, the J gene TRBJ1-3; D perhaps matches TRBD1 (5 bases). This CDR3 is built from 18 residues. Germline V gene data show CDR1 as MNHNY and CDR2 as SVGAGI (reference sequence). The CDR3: CASSYSGTGKSSGITMYF. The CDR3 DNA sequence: TGTGCCAGCAGTTACTCGGGCACAGGAAAAAGCTCTGGAATCACCATGTATTTT.

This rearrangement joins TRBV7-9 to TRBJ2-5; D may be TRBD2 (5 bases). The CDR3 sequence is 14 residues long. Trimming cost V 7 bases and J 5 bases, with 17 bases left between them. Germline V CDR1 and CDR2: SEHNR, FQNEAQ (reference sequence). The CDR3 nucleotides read TGTGCCAGCAACCGCGGGCGGATGGAGGAGACCCAGTACTTC. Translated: CASNRGRMEETQYF.

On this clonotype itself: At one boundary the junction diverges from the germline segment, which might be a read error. The CDR3 DNA sequence: TGTGCCAACAGTCGAGCGGGAGGCGCCTACGAGCAGTATTTC. Translation: CANSRAGGAYEQYF. V is TRBV12-3 or TRBV12-4 and J is TRBJ2-7; 9 bases are shared with TRBD2. The CDR3 spans 14 residues.

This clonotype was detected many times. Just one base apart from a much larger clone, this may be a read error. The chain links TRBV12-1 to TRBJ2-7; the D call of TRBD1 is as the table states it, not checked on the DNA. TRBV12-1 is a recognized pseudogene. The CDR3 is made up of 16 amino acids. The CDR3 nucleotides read TGTGCCAGCAGCCTTTTCGGAGGACAGAGAGCCTACGAGCAGTACTTC. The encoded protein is CASSLFGGQRAYEQYF.

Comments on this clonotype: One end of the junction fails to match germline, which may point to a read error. The CDR3 DNA follows: TGTGCCAGCAACTCCTGGGACAGGGGAAGGAATACACCCCTCCACTTT. It encodes CASNSWDRGRNTPLHF. The rearrangement joins TRBV4-3 to TRBJ1-6; 10 nucleotides line up with TRBD1. The CDR3 spans 16 residues. Germline lookup yields CDR1 LGHNA and CDR2 YSLEER.

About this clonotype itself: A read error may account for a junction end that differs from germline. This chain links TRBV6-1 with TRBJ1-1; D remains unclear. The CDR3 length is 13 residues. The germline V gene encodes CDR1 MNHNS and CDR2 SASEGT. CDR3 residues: CASRRVWSTGAFF. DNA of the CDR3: TGTGCCAGCAGAAGAGTGTGGAGCACTGGAGCTTTCTTT.